What follows are 5 T cell receptor beta chains derived from one specimen sequenced in a study of read filtering for tumor transcriptome and immune sequencing. This library used about 400 ng RNA and molecular barcoded adaptors spanning alpha/delta and beta/gamma chains. TCRdb recomputed calls from the reads with MiXCR, one row per CDR3 protein. The sample consists of 62,000 or so distinct CDR3 sequences, roughly 14% of them appearing once. Sequenced: a population of CD138-negative cells sorted from bone marrow. These receptors were collected from a donor at least 40 years old with multiple myeloma.

This clonotype was counted at least ten times. The J gene is TRBJ2-3, the V gene TRBV20-1, with D perhaps given as TRBD1 or TRBD2 (5 bases each). The V gene lost 5 bases and the J gene lost 5 bases, with 20 bases spanning the gap. CDR3 length: 15 residues. The germline V gene encodes CDR1 DFQATT and CDR2 SNEGSKA (reference sequence). The CDR3 DNA reads as TGCAGTGCTGGCCCGGGGCGCCCGAGGGGAGATACGCAGTATTTT. Translating gives CSAGPGRPRGDTQYF.

This clonotype has only a few counts. The rearrangement joins TRBV7-8 to TRBJ1-5, with D uncertain. Trimming took off 0 bases at V and 3 bases at J, with 6 bases between the two ends. Germline loops: CDR1 SGHVS, CDR2 FQNEAQ. The CDR3 length is 14 residues. DNA of the CDR3: TGTGCCAGCAGCTTAGCCCCGTACAATCAGCCCCAGCATTTT. It is translated as CASSLAPYNQPQHF.

The chain is built from TRBV28 and TRBJ2-1, with D possibly TRBD1 on 5 matching bases. The CDR3 is 14 residues long. V lost 1 base, J lost 10 bases, and 14 bases lay in between. The germline V gene has CDR1 MDHEN and CDR2 SYDVKM. In DNA form, the CDR3 reads TGTGCCAGCAGTTTATTCGTTCAGGGCGGCGAGCAGTTCTTC. Protein sequence: CASSLFVQGGEQFF.

This clonotype was recorded at least ten times. This chain connects TRBV20-1 to TRBJ2-2; 7 bases fit TRBD2. CDR1 and CDR2 from the germline V gene are DFQATT and SNEGSKA (reference sequence). CDR3 length: 15 amino acids. V gave up 6 bases and J gave up 3 bases; unmatched junction bases: 10. CDR3: CSAASKRDHTGELFF. The DNA of the CDR3 is TGCAGTGCCGCGTCTAAGCGGGACCACACCGGGGAGCTGTTTTTT.

Many counts were recorded for this clonotype. This chain joins TRBV29-1 and TRBJ2-7, with unresolved D. This CDR3 has 14 amino acids. CDR1 is SQVTM and CDR2 is ANQGSEA in the germline V gene. The CDR3 spells CSYSGVGAGYEQYF. CDR3 nucleotides: TGCAGTTACTCTGGCGTCGGTGCCGGCTACGAGCAGTACTTC.